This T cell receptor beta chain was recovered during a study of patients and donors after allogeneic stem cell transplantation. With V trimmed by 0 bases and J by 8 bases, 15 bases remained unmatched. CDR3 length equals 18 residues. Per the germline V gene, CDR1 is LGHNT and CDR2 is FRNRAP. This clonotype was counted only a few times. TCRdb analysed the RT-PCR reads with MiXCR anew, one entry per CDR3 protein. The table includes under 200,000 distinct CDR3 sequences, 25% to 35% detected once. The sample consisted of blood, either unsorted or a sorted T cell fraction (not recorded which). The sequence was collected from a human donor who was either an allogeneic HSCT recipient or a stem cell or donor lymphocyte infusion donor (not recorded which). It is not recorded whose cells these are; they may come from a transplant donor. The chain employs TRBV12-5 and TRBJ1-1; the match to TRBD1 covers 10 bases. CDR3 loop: CASGLVPGTGTGVTEAFF. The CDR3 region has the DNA TGTGCTAGTGGTTTGGTGCCCGGAACCGGGACAGGGGTTACCGAAGCTTTCTTT.